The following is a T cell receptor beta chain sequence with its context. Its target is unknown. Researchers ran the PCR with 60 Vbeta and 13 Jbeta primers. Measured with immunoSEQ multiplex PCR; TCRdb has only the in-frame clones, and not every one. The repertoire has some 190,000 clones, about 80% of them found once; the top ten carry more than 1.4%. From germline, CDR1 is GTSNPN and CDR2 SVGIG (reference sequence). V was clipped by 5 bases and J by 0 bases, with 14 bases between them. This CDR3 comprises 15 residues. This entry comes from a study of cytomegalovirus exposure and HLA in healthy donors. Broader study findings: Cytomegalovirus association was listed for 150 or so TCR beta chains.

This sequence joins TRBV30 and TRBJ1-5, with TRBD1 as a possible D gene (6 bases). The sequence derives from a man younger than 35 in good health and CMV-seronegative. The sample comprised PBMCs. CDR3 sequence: CAWAKPGVSNQPQHF. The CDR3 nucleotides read TGTGCCTGGGCCAAACCAGGGGTTAGCAATCAGCCCCAGCATTTT.